This T cell receptor beta chain is drawn from a study of chemoradiotherapy in HPV16-positive cancers (dated by TCRdb to the early 2020s). Some background on the complete study: Functional T-cell assays on cells from a couple of HPV16-positive patients defined candidate HPV-specific T-cell clones and common TCR motifs. The study asked whether T-cell immunity against the HPV oncoproteins E6 and E7 changes during chemoradiotherapy and whether it affects survival. The candidate HPV-specific TCRs and motifs were subsequently tracked in TCR repertoires obtained from roughly 85 patients with HPV-related cancers.

Repertoires were sampled repeatedly over the course of chemoradiotherapy, so clonal expansion could be followed in the tumor microenvironment. On the study overall, not on this receptor specifically: The functional definition of HPV-specific T cells was derived from only two HPV16-positive patients, and the survival association was reported for HPV16-positive patients. Among HPV16-positive patients, expansion of HPV-responsive T cells during chemoradiotherapy was associated with better recurrence-free survival. Expansion of candidate HPV-specific clones and E7-related TCR motifs was observed in the tumor microenvironment during treatment, whereas no such expansion was observed for non-HPV-specific T cells.

The library was prepared using the immunoSEQ multiplex PCR assay. TCRdb carries this immuneACCESS record with in-frame sequences only. Its versions omit some clonotypes, under half of them owing to an unresolved V gene in the studies checked, with the rest unexplained. Counted in this sample were about 8,100 clones; approximately 70% of them appeared once. Around 21% of the sample belongs to the ten largest clones. Regarding this clone: Its antigen is still unknown. No much larger clonotype is one base removed from it; base qualities were not supplied.

V lost 0 bases and J lost 1 base; the stretch between them is 15 bases long. Via the germline V gene, CDR1 is SGHDN and CDR2 FVKESK. The CDR3 holds 17 amino acids from the cysteine to the phenylalanine. Kept here is only the CDR3 DNA, which spans 51 bases and is read in frame from base 1. The chain is encoded by TRBV14 joined to TRBJ1-1, and perhaps TRBD1 as D gene, on 5 matching bases. The receptor was derived from a human donor with HPV-associated anogenital cancer. Sampling was carried out from a patient who underwent chemoradiotherapy. The CDR3 reads CASSQDRQSPRNTEAFF. The nucleotide sequence is given as TGTGCCAGCAGCCAAGACCGACAGTCCCCACGGAACACTGAAGCTTTCTTT.